The 27 T cell receptor beta chains presented below share a single source sample, sequenced in a study of vaccination and CD4 T cells after COVID-19. Documented treatment: 10-day PBMC culture with coronavirus spike peptide pools or control peptides (ViraFEST assay). Their antigens remain unidentified. Sequenced with the Oncomine TCR Beta short-read assay was DNA taken from cultured CD4+ T cells. TCRdb recomputed calls from the PCR reads with MiXCR, one row per CDR3 protein. Of approximately 14,000 distinct CDR3 sequences detected, approximately 55% appear once; the ten largest clones hold about a tenth. The sample in question was CD4+ T cells from blood, cultured in vitro, obtained before SARS-CoV-2 vaccination. All receptors come from a human donor who had recovered from COVID-19.

The chain has TRBV10-1 and TRBJ2-2; D is uncertain. The ends were cut back, 6 bases at V and 5 bases at J, with 10 bases in the middle. Germline V gene data show CDR1 as WNHNN and CDR2 as SYGVQD (reference sequence). This CDR3 has 13 residues. The CDR3 region has the DNA TGCGCCAGCAGACTTGATCTAACCGGGGAGCTGTTTTTT. This sequence encodes CASRLDLTGELFF.

The chain couples TRBV9 to TRBJ2-1; D gene ambiguous. CDR1 is SGDLS and CDR2 is YYNGEE in the germline V gene. V lost 0 bases and J lost 5, with 6 bases in between. The CDR3 has 13 amino acids. DNA for the CDR3: TGTGCCAGCAGCGTAGGAAGTCACAATGAGCAGTTCTTC. Its translation is CASSVGSHNEQFF.

The genes are TRBV20-1 and TRBJ1-4; TRBD1 might be the D (6 bases). Per the germline V gene, CDR1 is DFQATT and CDR2 is SNEGSKA (reference sequence). The CDR3 has 15 amino acids. The ends were cut back, 3 bases at V and 5 bases at J, with 16 bases in the middle. The chain's CDR3 is CSASFSGAPNEKLFF. For the CDR3, the DNA is TGCAGTGCTAGTTTTTCAGGGGCGCCGAATGAAAAACTGTTTTTT.

This chain connects TRBV20-1 to TRBJ2-1, with 9 bases aligning to TRBD2. The junction had 15 bases not matched to a gene; V was cut back by 5 bases and J by 1 base. This CDR3 spans 18 amino acids. Germline lookup yields CDR1 DFQATT and CDR2 SNEGSKA (reference sequence). DNA of the CDR3: TGCAGTGCTCCAGTGCCGGGACTAGCATCCGGTTCCTACAATGAGCAGTTCTTC. It specifies CSAPVPGLASGSYNEQFF.

The chain has TRBV10-3 and TRBJ2-5, with TRBD1 identical over 8 bases. The V segment lost 10 bases and the J segment 4 bases; nucleotides outside the gene matches: 11. Germline V gene sequence: CDR1 ENHRY, CDR2 SYGVKD. CDR3 length: 14 amino acids. The CDR3 DNA sequence: TGTGCCACCGGACAGGGTGGCTCCATAGAGACCCAGTACTTC. The encoded protein is CATGQGGSIETQYF.

The gene calls are TRBV24-1 and TRBJ2-1; 10 bases align to TRBD2. CDR3 length equals 18 residues. Losses at the gene ends were 5 bases for V and 2 bases for J; bases not matched to a gene: 11. Germline CDR1 is KGHDR and CDR2 is SFDVKD. The CDR3 is CATSARPLAGAPYNEQFF. In DNA form, the CDR3 reads TGTGCCACCAGTGCCCGACCCCTAGCGGGAGCGCCCTACAATGAGCAGTTCTTC.

J is TRBJ2-2 and V is TRBV19, with unresolved D. CDR3 length equals 14 residues. V lost 0 bases to trimming and J lost 9 bases, with 11 bases between them. CDR1 is LNHDA and CDR2 is SQIVND in the germline V gene (reference sequence). The CDR3 DNA reads as TGTGCCAGTAGTATAGACCGGTGGAGCAGGGAGCTGTTTTTT. Translation gives CASSIDRWSRELFF.

The chain links TRBV19 to TRBJ1-2; 7 bases match TRBD1. After removal of 9 bases from V and 0 bases from J, the junction contained 7 bases not matched to a gene. The CDR3 is 14 amino acids. Per germline, CDR1 LNHDA and CDR2 SQIVND (reference sequence). The CDR3: CASRDSLPNYGYTF. Here the CDR3 DNA reads TGTGCCAGCAGGGACAGCCTCCCTAACTATGGCTACACCTTC.

The V call is TRBV27, the J call TRBJ1-1; D uncertain. V lost 6 bases, J lost 1 base, and 12 bases lay in between. CDR1 and CDR2 from the germline V gene are MNHEY and SMNVEV (reference sequence). This CDR3 is 14 amino acids long. The CDR3 sequence: CASRERRSNTEAFF. The CDR3 coding sequence is TGTGCCAGCAGAGAGAGAAGGTCGAACACTGAAGCTTTCTTT.

This clonotype was seen a few times. The rearrangement joins TRBV7-2 to TRBJ2-5, with D maybe TRBD1 (5 bases). This CDR3 spans 13 amino acids. Trimming took off 5 bases at V and 9 bases at J, with 16 bases between the two ends. CDR1 is SGHTA, CDR2 FQGNSA, per germline. The CDR3 DNA reads TGTGCCAGCAGCATGGACATCCTAGGAGCCCAGTACTTC. It is translated as CASSMDILGAQYF.

The chain employs TRBV4-1 and TRBJ2-4; D not certain. Germline-derived CDR1 and CDR2 are MGHRA and YSYEKL. V was cut by 1 base and J by 0 bases, with 13 bases left in between. The CDR3 runs 17 residues. CDR3 amino acids: CASSQVGRSLAKNIQYF. The CDR3, as DNA: TGCGCCAGCAGCCAAGTCGGGCGGTCGTTAGCCAAAAACATTCAGTACTTC.

The gene calls are TRBV6-5 and TRBJ2-7, with D possibly being TRBD1 (6 bases). The length of the CDR3 is 16 residues. The germline gives CDR1 MNHEY, CDR2 SVGAGI. The V and J ends lost 0 bases and 1 base respectively, with 13 bases between them. The CDR3 here is CASSYSRTASSYEQYF. CDR3 nucleotides: TGTGCCAGCAGTTACTCCAGGACAGCCTCTTCCTACGAGCAGTACTTC.

V gene TRBV6-1 combines with J gene TRBJ2-2, with TRBD1 identical over 7 bases. Trimming at V came to 8 bases and at J to 1 base, leaving 1 base not matched to a gene. The CDR3 has 13 amino acids. Germline lookup yields CDR1 MNHNS and CDR2 SASEGT. Here the CDR3 DNA reads TGTGCCAGCGGGGACAGGAACACCGGGGAGCTGTTTTTT. It codes for CASGDRNTGELFF.

The V and J genes are TRBV5-1 and TRBJ2-1; D is ambiguous. The CDR3 runs to 14 residues. The V and J ends lost 0 bases and 8 bases respectively, with 12 bases between them. Per germline, CDR1 SGHRS and CDR2 YFSETQ. The CDR3 loop reads CASSLVNTIDEQFF. The CDR3, as DNA: TGCGCCAGCAGCTTGGTTAACACAATCGATGAGCAGTTCTTC.

This clonotype appeared a few times. The chain has TRBV6-1 and TRBJ1-6; D gene unclear. V lost 7 bases to trimming and J lost 7 bases, with 14 bases between them. There are 14 residues in the CDR3. The germline V gene encodes CDR1 MNHNS and CDR2 SASEGT. The CDR3, as DNA: TGTGCCAGCACCACCCGCCTGAGGAATTCACCCCTCCACTTT. Its translation: CASTTRLRNSPLHF.

The chain combines TRBV28 with TRBJ1-5, with D perhaps TRBD1 (6 bases). V lost 2 bases and J 1 base, leaving 12 bases between the germline ends. The V gene's germline CDR1 is MDHEN and CDR2 SYDVKM. The length of the CDR3 is 16 residues. The CDR3 DNA is TGTGCCAGCAGTTTAAGGGGGGGTGCGAGCAATCAGCCCCAGCATTTT. Translation gives CASSLRGGASNQPQHF.

The gene calls are TRBV19 and TRBJ1-1, with D possibly matching TRBD1 (5 bases). The CDR3 runs 14 residues. Germline CDR1 LNHDA, CDR2 SQIVND (reference sequence). Between the trimmed V and J ends, which lost 3 bases and 4 bases, there was a span of 12 bases. This CDR3 is CASSIGGGGTEAFF. As DNA, the CDR3 is TGTGCCAGTAGTATCGGAGGTGGGGGCACTGAAGCTTTCTTT.

This clonotype appeared a single time. The V gene is TRBV28, the J gene TRBJ2-5, with D possibly being TRBD1 or TRBD2 (5 bases each). The CDR3 consists of 14 residues. Looked up from germline, CDR1 is MDHEN and CDR2 is SYDVKM. With 5 bases removed from V and 5 bases from J, the gap between germline ends came to 15 bases. In nucleotides, the CDR3 is TGTGCCAGCAGTGGCTCGAGGTGGGACGAGACCCAGTACTTC. Residues: CASSGSRWDETQYF.

This sequence joins TRBV20-1 and TRBJ2-7; possible D gene TRBD2, 7 bases. The CDR3 extends over 15 amino acids. The germline V gene has CDR1 DFQATT and CDR2 SNEGSKA (reference sequence). V lost 5 bases and J lost 2, with 19 bases in between. This chain's CDR3 is CSAGTWASGAYEQYF. The CDR3 bases are TGCAGTGCTGGGACATGGGCTAGCGGAGCCTACGAGCAGTACTTC.

This clonotype was recorded a few times. Here the CDR3 reads CASSLYGRQPQHF. Here the CDR3 DNA reads TGTGCCAGCAGCTTATATGGCCGGCAGCCCCAGCATTTT. The rearrangement uses TRBV7-2 and TRBJ1-5, with D unclear. Trimming cost V 2 bases and J 7 bases, with 9 bases left between them. The CDR3 length is 13 residues. CDR1 SGHTA and CDR2 FQGNSA come from the germline V gene. Full variable domain (remainder filled in from reference TRBV7-2 and TRBJ1-5): GAGVSQSPSNKVTEKGKDVELRCDPISGHTALYWYRQSLGQGLEFLIYFQGNSAPDKSGLPSDRFSAERTGGSVSTLTIQRTQQEDSAVYLCASSLYGRQPQHFGDGTRLSIL.

This CDR3 reads CSVVRVNYGYTF. The CDR3 DNA sequence: TGCAGCGTTGTAAGAGTTAACTATGGCTACACCTTC. The chain carries TRBV29-1 and TRBJ1-2; D ambiguous. Germline values: CDR1 SQVTM, CDR2 ANQGSEA. The V gene lost 4 bases and the J gene lost 1 base, with 7 bases spanning the gap. The CDR3 spans 12 residues.

The table lists this clonotype with a few counts. V gene TRBV20-1 combines with J gene TRBJ1-5, with 7 nucleotides matching TRBD1. The J segment lost 4 bases and the V segment lost 3 bases, leaving 6 bases of the junction unmatched. Germline values: CDR1 DFQATT, CDR2 SNEGSKA (reference sequence). This CDR3 is built from 14 residues. The CDR3 region is CSASQWDRNQPQHF. CDR3 sequence (DNA): TGCAGTGCTAGTCAGTGGGACAGAAATCAGCCCCAGCATTTT.

This clonotype was found a few times. CDR3 DNA: TGTGCCACGACAGGCCCCGGGCAGCCCCAGCATTTT. Translating it yields CATTGPGQPQHF. The V gene is TRBV19, the J gene TRBJ1-5, with D perhaps TRBD1 (6 bases). From germline, CDR1 is LNHDA and CDR2 SQIVND (reference sequence). CDR3 length equals 12 residues. V was pared by 10 bases and J by 7 bases, with 14 bases between.

The V gene is TRBV27, the J gene TRBJ2-1, with TRBD2 matching 16 bases. The CDR3 runs to 24 residues. CDR1 is MNHEY, CDR2 SMNVEV, per germline (reference sequence). V lost 8 bases and J lost 3; bases outside the gene matches: 28. CDR3 DNA: TGTGCCAGCGGCCCCTCCGGGACAGCTGGGACTAGCGGGAGGGGGGTACTAGACTACAATGAGCAGTTCTTC. Translating it yields CASGPSGTAGTSGRGVLDYNEQFF.

V gene TRBV28 combines with J gene TRBJ2-2; 8 positions agree with TRBD1. The germline V gene has CDR1 MDHEN and CDR2 SYDVKM. CDR3 length: 14 amino acids. V was clipped by 8 bases and J by 2 bases; unmatched bases: 4. The CDR3 coding sequence is TGTGCCAGCTCCAGGGGGCCAAACACCGGGGAGCTGTTTTTT. Residues: CASSRGPNTGELFF.

The V call is TRBV19, the J call TRBJ1-6, with a weak D call TRBD1 (6 bases). V lost 6 bases and J lost 6, with 18 bases in between. The CDR3 is made up of 16 amino acids. Looked up from germline, CDR1 is LNHDA and CDR2 is SQIVND (reference sequence). CDR3 in amino acids: CASSRRGQQGNSPLHF. DNA of the CDR3: TGTGCCAGTAGCCGAAGGGGCCAACAGGGTAATTCACCCCTCCACTTT.

CDR3 residues: CSAGAGTGSGYTF. The CDR3 DNA reads TGCAGTGCTGGGGCCGGGACAGGGAGCGGCTACACCTTC. This sequence joins TRBV20-1 and TRBJ1-2; the match to TRBD1 covers 9 bases. Germline lookup yields CDR1 DFQATT and CDR2 SNEGSKA (reference sequence). J gave up 8 bases and V 5 bases, and 9 bases lay outside the gene matches. There are 13 residues in the CDR3.